The TCR beta chain under discussion was sequenced for a study of T cell repertoires in cytomegalovirus infection (dated by TCRdb to the late 2010s). Study-wide context: The HLA type of each donor mattered for the analysis, because public TCR beta signatures pointed to carriage of CMV infection along with the matching HLA type.

A note on this clonotype: Its antigen specificity is not known. Being one base from a much bigger clone, this may be a read error.

The sample was run on an Illumina HiSeq 1500. TCRdb handled the public reads itself, with Q25 trimming in fastp and clone calling in MiXCR, and kept productive beta chains. For every CDR3 protein sequence, its rows merge into one entry that carries the most common genes and DNA. A total of 150,000 to 200,000 distinct CDR3 sequences appear in this sample, roughly 20% of them only once. Together, the top ten hold about 3% of the sample. According to the germline V gene, CDR1 reads SGHTA and CDR2 reads FQGNSA. V loses 6 bases of germline sequence and J loses 5 bases, and the interval between the two ends is 14 bases. The CDR3, cysteine through phenylalanine, is 13 amino acids long. The DNA shown is the 39-base CDR3, in frame from base 1. General findings and caveats noted by the study authors: In both this cohort and an independent approximately 370-donor cohort, the cumulative frequency of public TCR beta family members distinguished carriers of CMV infection plus the relevant HLA type. The ex vivo response was dominated by HLA-C-restricted CMV-specific TCR beta clonotypes, and the single most frequent clonotype in two of eight donors was supplied by these HLA-C-restricted clonotypes.

The rearrangement combines TRBV7-2 with TRBJ2-7, with a weak D call of TRBD2 (6 bases match). Sequenced input: PBMCs. The receptor comes from a human donor in good health (CMV status not recorded). Some clones in this sample may be carry-over from other donors' samples. CDR3 region: CASSPRDRNEQYF. Here is the DNA: TGTGCCAGCAGTCCGCGGGACCGTAACGAGCAGTACTTC.